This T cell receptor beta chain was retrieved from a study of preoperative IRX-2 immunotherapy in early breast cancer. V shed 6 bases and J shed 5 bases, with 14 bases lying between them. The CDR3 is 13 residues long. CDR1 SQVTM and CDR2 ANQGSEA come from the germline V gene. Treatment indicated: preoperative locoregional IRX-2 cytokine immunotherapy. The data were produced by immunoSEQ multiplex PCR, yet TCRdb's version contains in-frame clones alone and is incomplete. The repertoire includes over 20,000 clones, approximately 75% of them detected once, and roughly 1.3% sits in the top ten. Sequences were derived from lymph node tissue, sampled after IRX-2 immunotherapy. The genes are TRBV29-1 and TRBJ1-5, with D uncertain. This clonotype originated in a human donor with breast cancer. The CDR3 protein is CSVRVRGDQPQHF. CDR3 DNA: TGCAGCGTACGGGTGCGGGGAGATCAGCCCCAGCATTTT.